These T cell receptor beta chains were read from a single sample in a study of CD8 T cells in ankylosing spondylitis. MiXCR, run by TCRdb on the 5' RACE reads, gives a single entry per CDR3 protein. The repertoire holds 250,000 or so distinct CDR3 sequences, with about a sixth as singletons. Sequenced sample: blood, either unsorted or a sorted T cell fraction (not recorded which). These receptors were taken from a male donor with ankylosing spondylitis or in good health (not recorded which). The conserved cysteine and the conserved F or W are not part of the CDR3 here. The D gene is left open where the match is weak.

>-|TRBV24-1|10
ATSGGDREQF
>TRBD1|TRBV24-1|14
ATSDVDRGRNTEAF
>TRBD2|TRBV4-3|15
ASSPQTSGDLYNEQF
>-|TRBV7-6|17
ASSLWVRDRNSGANVLT
>-|TRBV20-1|15
SAETSLLAVSYNEQF
>-|TRBV12-3/TRBV12-4|13
ASSRTVSSYNEQF
>TRBD1|TRBV28|13
ASRPGQVLQETQY
>-|TRBV12-3/TRBV12-4|13
ASSFADESGYEQY
>-|TRBV9|13
ASSGGGQNQETQY
>-|TRBV6-6|9
ASSYKSEQF
>-|TRBV5-1|12
ASSFWGEGNEQF
>TRBD2|TRBV11-2|14
ASSLGVAGWWNEQF